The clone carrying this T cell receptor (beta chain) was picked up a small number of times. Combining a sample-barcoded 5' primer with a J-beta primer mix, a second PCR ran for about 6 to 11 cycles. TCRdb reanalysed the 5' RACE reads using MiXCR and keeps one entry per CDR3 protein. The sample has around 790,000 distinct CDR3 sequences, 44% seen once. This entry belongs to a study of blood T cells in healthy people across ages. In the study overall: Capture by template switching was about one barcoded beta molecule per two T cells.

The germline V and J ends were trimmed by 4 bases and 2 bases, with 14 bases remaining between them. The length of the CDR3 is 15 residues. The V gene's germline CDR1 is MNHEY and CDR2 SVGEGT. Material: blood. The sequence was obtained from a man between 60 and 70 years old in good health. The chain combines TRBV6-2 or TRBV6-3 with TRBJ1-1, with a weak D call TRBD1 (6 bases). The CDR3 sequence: CASSWVQGRNTEAFF. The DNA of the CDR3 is TGTGCCAGCAGTTGGGTGCAGGGGCGAAACACTGAAGCTTTCTTT.